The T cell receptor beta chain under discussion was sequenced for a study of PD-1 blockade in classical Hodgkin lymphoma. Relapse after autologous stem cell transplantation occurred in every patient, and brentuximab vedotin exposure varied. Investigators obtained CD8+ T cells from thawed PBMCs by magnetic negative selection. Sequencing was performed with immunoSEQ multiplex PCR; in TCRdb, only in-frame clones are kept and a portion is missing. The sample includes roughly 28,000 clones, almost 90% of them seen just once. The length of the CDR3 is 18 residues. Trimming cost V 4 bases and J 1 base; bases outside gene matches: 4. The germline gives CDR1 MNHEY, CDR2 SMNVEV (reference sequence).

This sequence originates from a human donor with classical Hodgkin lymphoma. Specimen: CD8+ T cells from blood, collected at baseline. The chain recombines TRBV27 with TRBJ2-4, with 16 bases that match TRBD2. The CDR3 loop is CASSSGTSGRVAKNIQYF. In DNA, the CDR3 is TGTGCCAGCAGTTCTGGGACTAGCGGGAGGGTCGCCAAAAACATTCAGTACTTC.